Listed below are T cell receptor beta chains from one sample, sequenced in a study of sequential checkpoint blockade in melanoma. The assay was immunoSEQ multiplex PCR, and TCRdb's table has in-frame clones only and misses some. The data contain under 4,500 clones, roughly 20% of them singletons. The sample in question was tumor tissue (inferred from file names), obtained from a patient given nivolumab and ipilimumab in sequence. These TCRs come from a human donor with melanoma. CDR3s include the opening cysteine and the closing phenylalanine or tryptophan.

v_call cdr3_aa
TRBV9 CASSTNRSHEQYF
TRBV23-1 CASSSSATNEKLFF
TRBV6-8 CASSRDSYEQYF
TRBV19 CASSRRDLSGNTIYF
TRBV6-8 CASSRLAEETQYF
TRBV30 CAWSVEGDPNGYTF
TRBV11-3 CASSTRSGGNIQYF
TRBV9 CASSFREDTEAFF
TRBV11-3 CASSRGTSGPNEQFF
TRBV23-1 CASSLGPNEKLFF
TRBV6-8 CASSDSGGTDTQYF
TRBV7-8 CASSKELGNTIYF
TRBV30 CAWSARGDYHNEQFF
TRBV11-3 CASSFYSGVDTGELFF
TRBV6-8 CASSYSYGGDTGELFF
TRBV9 CASSVGPSSGANVLTF
TRBV6-7 CASSLGTKQFF
TRBV28 CASSRWTSPLHF
TRBV7-2 CASSPNGPYEQYF
TRBV4-1 CASSQTKGGHEQYF
TRBV28 CASSLYHLGQAMGYTF
TRBV1 CASSQRQGQMDGYTF
TRBV6-7 CASSERAGERSPLHF
TRBV11-3 CASSPVSGSRKGLDYTF
TRBV11-3 CASSPQTYNSPLHF
TRBV19 CAVKGQLNTEAFF
TRBV6-8 CASSQKPHSYEQYF
TRBV6-8 CASSYGFGQPQHF
TRBV6-8 CASSLKGTGDEKLFF
TRBV11-3 CASSLGNMNTEAFF
TRBV6-8 CASTPGRNYGYTF
TRBV5-1 CASSLELAGGSSTDTQYF
TRBV6-8 CASRKQGVLTNEKLFF
TRBV5-1 CASSSGLVADEQFF
TRBV6-8 CASSYSEGAVNTIYF
TRBV9 CASSSGTSADTQYF
TRBV6-8 CASSYGRLSGANVLTF